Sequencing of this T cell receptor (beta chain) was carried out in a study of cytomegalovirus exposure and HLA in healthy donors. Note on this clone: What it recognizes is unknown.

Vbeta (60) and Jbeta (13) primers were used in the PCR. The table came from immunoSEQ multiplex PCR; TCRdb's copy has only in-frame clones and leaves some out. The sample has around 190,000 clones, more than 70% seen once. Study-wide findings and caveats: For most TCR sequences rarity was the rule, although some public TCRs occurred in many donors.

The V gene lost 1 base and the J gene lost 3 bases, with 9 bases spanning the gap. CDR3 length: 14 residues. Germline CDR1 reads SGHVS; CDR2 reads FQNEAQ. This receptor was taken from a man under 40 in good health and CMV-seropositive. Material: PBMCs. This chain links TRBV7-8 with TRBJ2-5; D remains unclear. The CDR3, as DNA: TGTGCCAGCAGCTTAGGCTCGAGTAAAGAGACCCAGTACTTC. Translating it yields CASSLGSSKETQYF. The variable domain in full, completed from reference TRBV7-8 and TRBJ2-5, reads GAGVSQSPRYKVAKRGQDVALRCDPISGHVSLFWYQQALGQGPEFLTYFQNEAQLDKSGLPSDRFFAERPEGSVSTLKIQRTQQEDSAVYLCASSLGSSKETQYFGPGTRLLVL.